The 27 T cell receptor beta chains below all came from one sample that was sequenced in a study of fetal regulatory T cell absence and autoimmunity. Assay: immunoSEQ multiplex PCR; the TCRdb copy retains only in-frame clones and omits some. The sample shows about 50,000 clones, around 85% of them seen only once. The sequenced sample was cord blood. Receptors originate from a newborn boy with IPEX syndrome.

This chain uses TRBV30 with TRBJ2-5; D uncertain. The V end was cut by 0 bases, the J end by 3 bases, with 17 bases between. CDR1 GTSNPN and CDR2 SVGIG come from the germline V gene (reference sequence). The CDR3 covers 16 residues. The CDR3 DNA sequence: TGTGCCTGGAGTGTCGGTCGTACAAGCTCCAAAGAGACCCAGTACTTC. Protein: CAWSVGRTSSKETQYF.

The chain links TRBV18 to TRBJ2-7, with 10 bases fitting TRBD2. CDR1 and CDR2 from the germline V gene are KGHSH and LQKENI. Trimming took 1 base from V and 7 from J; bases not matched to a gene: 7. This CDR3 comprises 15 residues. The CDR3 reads CASSPLQREGREQYF. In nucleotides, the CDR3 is TGTGCCAGCTCACCACTACAGCGGGAGGGCCGGGAGCAGTACTTC.

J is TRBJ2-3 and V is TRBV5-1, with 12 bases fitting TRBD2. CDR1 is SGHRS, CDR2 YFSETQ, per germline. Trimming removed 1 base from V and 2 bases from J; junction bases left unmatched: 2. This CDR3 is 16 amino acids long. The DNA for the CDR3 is TGCGCCAGCAGCTTGCGGACTAGCGGGGACACAGATACGCAGTATTTT. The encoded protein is CASSLRTSGDTDTQYF.

The CDR3 loop reads CAWSRQGTAKNIQYF. CDR3 nucleotides: TGTGCCTGGAGCCGACAGGGGACGGCCAAAAACATTCAGTACTTC. J is TRBJ2-4 and V is TRBV30, with 8 bases aligning to TRBD1. From germline, CDR1 is GTSNPN and CDR2 SVGIG (reference sequence). J was trimmed by 1 base and V by 3 bases; bases with no gene match: 5. The CDR3 runs to 15 residues.

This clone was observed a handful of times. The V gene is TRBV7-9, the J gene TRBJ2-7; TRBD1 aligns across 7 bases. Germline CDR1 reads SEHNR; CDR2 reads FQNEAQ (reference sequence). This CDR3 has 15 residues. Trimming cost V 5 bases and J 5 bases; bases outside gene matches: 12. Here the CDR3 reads CASSKGTAPRDEQYF. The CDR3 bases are TGTGCCAGCAGCAAAGGGACAGCGCCTCGCGACGAGCAGTACTTC.

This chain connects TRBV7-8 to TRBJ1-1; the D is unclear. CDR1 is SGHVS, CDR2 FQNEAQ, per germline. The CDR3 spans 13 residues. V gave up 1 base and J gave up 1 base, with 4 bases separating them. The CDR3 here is CASSLGENTEAFF. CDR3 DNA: TGTGCCAGCAGCTTAGGGGAGAACACTGAAGCTTTCTTT.

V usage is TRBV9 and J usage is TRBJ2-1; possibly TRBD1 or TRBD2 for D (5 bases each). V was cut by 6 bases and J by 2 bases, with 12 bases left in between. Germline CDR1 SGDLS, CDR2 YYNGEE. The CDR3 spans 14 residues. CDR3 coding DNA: TGTGCCAGCACTGCACCGGGGCCCTACAATGAGCAGTTCTTC. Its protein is CASTAPGPYNEQFF.

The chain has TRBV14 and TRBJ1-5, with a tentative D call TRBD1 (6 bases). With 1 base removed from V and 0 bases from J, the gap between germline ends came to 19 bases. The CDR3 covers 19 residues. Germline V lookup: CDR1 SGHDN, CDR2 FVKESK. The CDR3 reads CASSQGEEGRDISNQPQHF. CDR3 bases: TGTGCCAGCAGCCAAGGGGAAGAGGGGAGGGACATTAGCAATCAGCCCCAGCATTTT.

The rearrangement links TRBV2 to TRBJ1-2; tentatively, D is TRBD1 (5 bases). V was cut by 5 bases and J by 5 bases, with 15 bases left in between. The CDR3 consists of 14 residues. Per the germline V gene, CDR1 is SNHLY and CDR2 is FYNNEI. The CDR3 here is CASSSQGLSYGYTF. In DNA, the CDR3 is TGTGCCAGCAGTTCTCAGGGACTATCGTATGGCTACACCTTC.

The CDR3 nucleotides are TGTGCCAGCAGTGAACTAGCGGGTTACTACGAGCAGTACTTC. Amino acid sequence: CASSELAGYYEQYF. The V and J genes are TRBV6-5 and TRBJ2-7, with TRBD2 matching over 9 bases. V was pared by 5 bases and J by 3 bases, with 5 bases of the junction left unmatched. This CDR3 is 14 amino acids long. Per germline, CDR1 MNHEY and CDR2 SVGAGI.

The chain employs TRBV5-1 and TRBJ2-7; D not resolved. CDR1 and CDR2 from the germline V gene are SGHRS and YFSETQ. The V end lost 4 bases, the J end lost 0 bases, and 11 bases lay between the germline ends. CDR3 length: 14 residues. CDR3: CASSLAPRSYEQYF. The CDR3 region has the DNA TGCGCCAGCAGCCTGGCCCCTCGCTCCTACGAGCAGTACTTC.

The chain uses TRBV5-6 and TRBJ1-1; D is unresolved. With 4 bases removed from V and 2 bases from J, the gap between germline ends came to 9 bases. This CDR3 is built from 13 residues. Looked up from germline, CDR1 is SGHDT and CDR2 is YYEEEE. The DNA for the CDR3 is TGTGCCAGCAGCCTGGGTTTCAACACTGAAGCTTTCTTT. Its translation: CASSLGFNTEAFF.

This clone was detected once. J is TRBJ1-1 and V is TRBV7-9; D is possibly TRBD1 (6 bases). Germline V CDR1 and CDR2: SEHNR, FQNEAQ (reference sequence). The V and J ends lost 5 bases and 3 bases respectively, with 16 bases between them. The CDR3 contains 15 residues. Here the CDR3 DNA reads TGTGCCAGCAGCCACCTTACAGGGTGGGACACTGAAGCTTTCTTT. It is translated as CASSHLTGWDTEAFF.

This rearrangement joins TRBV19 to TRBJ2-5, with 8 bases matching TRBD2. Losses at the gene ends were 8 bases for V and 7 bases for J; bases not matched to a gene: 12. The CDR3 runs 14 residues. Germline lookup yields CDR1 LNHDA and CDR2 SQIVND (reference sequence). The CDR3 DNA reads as TGTGCCAGTGCCCTCGGGGGGGCCTTTGGGACCCAGTACTTC. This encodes CASALGGAFGTQYF.

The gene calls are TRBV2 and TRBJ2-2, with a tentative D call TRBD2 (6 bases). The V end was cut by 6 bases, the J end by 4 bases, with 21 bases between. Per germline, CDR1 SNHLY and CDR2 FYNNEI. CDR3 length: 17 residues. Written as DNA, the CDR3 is TGTGCCAGCAGCCTGCTAGGGGTGCGGCGGGGCACCGGGGAGCTGTTTTTT. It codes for CASSLLGVRRGTGELFF.

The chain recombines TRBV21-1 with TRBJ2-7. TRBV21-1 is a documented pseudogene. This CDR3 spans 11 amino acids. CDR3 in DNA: TGTGCCAGCGATGAGGGGCGGGAGCAGTACTTC. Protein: CASDEGREQYF.

CDR3 sequence (DNA): TGTGCCAGTAGTTCCCGGACACTCCTACCCCAAGAGACCCAGTACTTC. Its translation is CASSSRTLLPQETQYF. The rearrangement joins TRBV19 to TRBJ2-5, with TRBD1 as a possible D gene (5 bases). V shed 5 bases and J shed 1 base, with 17 bases lying between them. The V gene's germline CDR1 is LNHDA and CDR2 SQIVND (reference sequence). The CDR3 is made up of 16 amino acids.

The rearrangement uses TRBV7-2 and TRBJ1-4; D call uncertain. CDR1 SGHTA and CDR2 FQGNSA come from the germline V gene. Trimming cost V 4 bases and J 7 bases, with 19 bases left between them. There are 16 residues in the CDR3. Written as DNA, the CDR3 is TGTGCCAGCAGCTCCCTCGGGCCCCTCGGTGGTGAAAAACTGTTTTTT. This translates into CASSSLGPLGGEKLFF.

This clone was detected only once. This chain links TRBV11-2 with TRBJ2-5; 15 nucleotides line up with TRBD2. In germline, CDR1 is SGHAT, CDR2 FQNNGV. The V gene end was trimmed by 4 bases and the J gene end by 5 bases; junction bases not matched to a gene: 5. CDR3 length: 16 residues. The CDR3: CASSSWTSGRAETQYF. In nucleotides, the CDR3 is TGTGCCAGCAGCTCCTGGACTAGCGGGAGGGCCGAGACCCAGTACTTC.

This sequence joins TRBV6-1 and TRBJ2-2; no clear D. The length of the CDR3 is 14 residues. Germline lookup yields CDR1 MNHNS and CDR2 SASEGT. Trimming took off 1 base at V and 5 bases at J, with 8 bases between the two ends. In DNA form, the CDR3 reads TGTGCCAGCAGTGAAGTCCAGATTACCGGGGAGCTGTTTTTT. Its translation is CASSEVQITGELFF.

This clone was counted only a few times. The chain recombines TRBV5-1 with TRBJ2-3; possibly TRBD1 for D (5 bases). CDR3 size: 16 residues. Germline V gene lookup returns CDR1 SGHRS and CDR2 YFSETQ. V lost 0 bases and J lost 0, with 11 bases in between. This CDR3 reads CASSLGGGSSTDTQYF. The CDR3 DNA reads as TGCGCCAGCAGCTTGGGGGGCGGTTCTAGCACAGATACGCAGTATTTT.

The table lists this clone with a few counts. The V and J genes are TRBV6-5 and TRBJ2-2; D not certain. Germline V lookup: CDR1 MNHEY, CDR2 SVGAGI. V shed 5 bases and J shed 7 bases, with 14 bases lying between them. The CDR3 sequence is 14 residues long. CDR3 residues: CASSPLWGIGELFF. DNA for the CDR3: TGTGCCAGCAGTCCACTATGGGGTATCGGGGAGCTGTTTTTT.

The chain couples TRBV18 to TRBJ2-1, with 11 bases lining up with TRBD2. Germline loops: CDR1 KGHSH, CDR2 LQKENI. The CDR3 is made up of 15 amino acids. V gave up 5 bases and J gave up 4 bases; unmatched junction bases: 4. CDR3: CASSMGLAEYNEQFF. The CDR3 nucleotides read TGTGCCAGCTCAATGGGACTAGCGGAGTACAATGAGCAGTTCTTC.

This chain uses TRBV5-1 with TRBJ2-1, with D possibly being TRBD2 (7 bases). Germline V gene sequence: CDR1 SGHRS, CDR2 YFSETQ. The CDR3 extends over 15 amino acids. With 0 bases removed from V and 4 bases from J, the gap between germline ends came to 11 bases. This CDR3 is CASSLAGGTYNEQFF. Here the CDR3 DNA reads TGCGCCAGCAGCTTGGCGGGGGGCACTTACAATGAGCAGTTCTTC.

CDR3 amino acids: CAWSGLYEQYF. For the CDR3, the DNA is TGTGCCTGGAGTGGATTATACGAGCAGTACTTC. The chain joins TRBV30 to TRBJ2-7; D is unresolved. V was trimmed by 1 base and J by 4 bases, leaving 5 bases between them. From germline, CDR1 is GTSNPN and CDR2 SVGIG (reference sequence). The CDR3 sequence is 11 residues long.

Here the CDR3 DNA reads TGTGCCATCAGTGAGAGGACAGGGGGTGGCACCGGGGAGCTGTTTTTT. Encoded protein: CAISERTGGGTGELFF. V usage is TRBV10-3 and J usage is TRBJ2-2, with 10 bases lining up with TRBD1. Germline values: CDR1 ENHRY, CDR2 SYGVKD. This CDR3 is built from 16 residues. Unmatched junction bases numbered 4, after V lost 2 bases and J lost 4 bases.

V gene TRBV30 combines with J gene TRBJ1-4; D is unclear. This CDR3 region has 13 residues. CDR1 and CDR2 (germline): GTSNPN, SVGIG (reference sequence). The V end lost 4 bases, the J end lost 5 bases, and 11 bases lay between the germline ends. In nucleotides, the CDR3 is TGTGCCTGGAATCTAGGAGGAAATGAAAAACTGTTTTTT. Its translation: CAWNLGGNEKLFF.